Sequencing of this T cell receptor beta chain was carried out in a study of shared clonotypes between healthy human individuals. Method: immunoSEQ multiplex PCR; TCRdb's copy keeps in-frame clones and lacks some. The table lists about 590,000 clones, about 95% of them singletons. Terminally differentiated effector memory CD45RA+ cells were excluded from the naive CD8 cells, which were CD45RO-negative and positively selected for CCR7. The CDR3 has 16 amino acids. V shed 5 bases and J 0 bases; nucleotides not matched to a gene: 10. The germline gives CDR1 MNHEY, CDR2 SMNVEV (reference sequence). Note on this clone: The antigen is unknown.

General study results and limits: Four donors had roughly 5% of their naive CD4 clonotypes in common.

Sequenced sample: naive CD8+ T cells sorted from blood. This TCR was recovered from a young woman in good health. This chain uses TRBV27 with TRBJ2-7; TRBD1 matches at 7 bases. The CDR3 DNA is TGTGCCAGCAGTCCCACCGCGACAGGGTTCTCCTACGAGCAGTACTTC. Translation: CASSPTATGFSYEQYF.